Listed below are T cell receptor beta chains from one sample, sequenced in a study of T-cell reconstitution after alpha-beta-depleted transplantation in children. MiXCR was run by TCRdb on the PCR reads, yielding one entry per CDR3 protein. The sample shows about 600,000 distinct CDR3 sequences, about 10% of them seen only once. The sequences come from PBMCs from the stem cell graft donor, collected from the stem cell graft. All receptors derive from a human donor who donated a stem cell graft to a child with acute myeloid leukemia. CDR3s include the opening cysteine and the closing phenylalanine or tryptophan. The D gene is left open where the match is weak. Clone size is given for some rows only: seen once, a few or many times, or a class if the clone is expanded.

TRBD1	TRBV7-2	TRBJ1-2	NA	CASSSGRQGGYGYTF	TGTGCCAGCAGCTCCGGCAGACAGGGAGGGTATGGCTACACCTTC
NA	TRBV4-2	TRBJ2-2	NA	CASSHNRGADTGELFF	TGTGCCAGCAGTCATAATCGGGGGGCTGACACCGGGGAGCTGTTTTTT
TRBD2	TRBV9	TRBJ2-2	many	CASSPRVAGGSGELFF	TGTGCCAGCAGCCCCCGGGTAGCGGGAGGAAGCGGGGAGCTGTTTTTT
TRBD2	TRBV29-1	TRBJ2-1	many	CSVGGLASTWQFF	TGCAGCGTTGGGGGACTAGCATCAACATGGCAGTTCTTC
NA	TRBV29-1	TRBJ2-7	many	CSVALQGWSLGEQYF	TGCAGCGTTGCTTTACAGGGTTGGAGTCTGGGCGAGCAGTACTTC
NA	TRBV4-3	TRBJ2-7	few	CASSQDDEDYIYEQYF	TGCGCCAGCAGCCAAGATGACGAAGACTATATCTACGAGCAGTACTTC
NA	TRBV6-2/TRBV6-3	TRBJ2-7	NA	CASSYLHRGEQYF	TGTGCCAGCAGTTACCTCCATCGGGGCGAGCAGTACTTC
NA	TRBV5-1	TRBJ2-7	NA	CASSLDLLAVGYEQYF	TGCGCCAGCAGCTTGGACTTATTGGCGGTTGGCTACGAGCAGTACTTC
TRBD1	TRBV27	TRBJ1-5	many	CASSYLGTGGNNQPQHF	TGTGCCAGCAGTTACCTCGGGACAGGGGGGAACAATCAGCCCCAGCATTTT
NA	TRBV20-1	TRBJ2-5	few	CSARDTRISETQYF	TGCAGTGCTAGAGATACTCGGATTTCGGAGACCCAGTACTTC
TRBD2	TRBV18	TRBJ2-5	NA	CASSISRTSEKTQYF	TGTGCCAGCTCAATCAGCCGGACTAGCGAGAAGACCCAGTACTTC
NA	TRBV3-1	TRBJ2-7	many	CASSQDREQYF	TGTGCCAGCAGCCAAGATCGCGAGCAGTACTTC
TRBD2	TRBV7-3	TRBJ2-1	few	CASSSNGRAPNEQFF	TGTGCCAGCAGCTCCAACGGGAGGGCCCCCAATGAGCAGTTCTTC
NA	TRBV30	TRBJ1-1	NA	CAWSILRTEAFF	TGTGCCTGGAGTATTCTGCGGACTGAAGCTTTCTTT
TRBD2	TRBV27	TRBJ2-7	NA	CASSFSGNNYEQYF	TGTGCCAGCAGTTTTAGCGGGAACAACTACGAGCAGTACTTC
NA	TRBV3-1	TRBJ2-1	few	CASSQDQGNEQFF	TGTGCCAGCAGCCAAGATCAAGGCAATGAGCAGTTCTTC
NA	TRBV20-1	TRBJ2-3	few	CSAIAQPEGRTQYF	TGCAGTGCCATAGCGCAGCCGGAGGGCCGTACGCAGTATTTT
NA	TRBV28	TRBJ2-7	few	CASSLWGVAANEQYF	TGTGCCAGCAGTTTATGGGGAGTTGCGGCTAACGAGCAGTACTTC
NA	TRBV15	TRBJ2-1	many	CATSRDFLNEQFF	TGTGCCACCAGCAGAGACTTCCTCAATGAGCAGTTCTTC
NA	TRBV20-1	TRBJ2-1	NA	CSAWDSPYNEQFF	TGCAGTGCCTGGGATTCCCCCTACAATGAGCAGTTCTTC
TRBD2	TRBV10-3	TRBJ2-6	NA	CAIGTSGGSFRANVLTF	TGTGCCATCGGGACTAGCGGGGGGTCTTTTAGGGCCAACGTCCTGACTTTC
TRBD1	TRBV20-1	TRBJ1-5	many	CSATTPQGKSQPQHF	TGCAGTGCTACAACACCACAGGGGAAGAGTCAGCCCCAGCATTTT
TRBD1	TRBV7-2	TRBJ2-7	NA	CASSSRDSTPHEQYF	TGTGCCAGCAGCTCCAGGGACAGCACCCCCCACGAGCAGTACTTC
TRBD2	TRBV20-1	TRBJ2-7	NA	CSARAGGYEQYF	TGCAGTGCTCGGGCGGGAGGTTACGAGCAGTACTTC
NA	TRBV12-5	TRBJ1-1	few	CASGLRTEAFF	TGTGCTAGTGGTTTGCGCACTGAAGCTTTCTTT
NA	TRBV20-1	TRBJ1-2	NA	CSARVVGYYGYTF	TGCAGTGCTAGAGTTGTAGGGTACTATGGCTACACCTTC
NA	TRBV27	TRBJ2-7	NA	CASSLFYNLGTETYEQYF	TGTGCCAGCAGTTTATTTTATAATCTTGGGACGGAGACCTACGAGCAGTACTTC
TRBD2	TRBV2	TRBJ2-7	NA	CASCLITGTSFFPTYEQYF	TGTGCCAGCTGTTTGATTACCGGGACTAGCTTTTTCCCAACCTACGAGCAGTACTTC
NA	TRBV6-1	TRBJ2-2	few	CASSENGPIDTGELFF	TGTGCCAGCAGTGAAAATGGGCCAATTGACACCGGGGAGCTGTTTTTT
NA	TRBV12-3/TRBV12-4	TRBJ1-1	few	CASSSPAGQGGTEAFF	TGTGCCAGCAGTTCCCCGGCGGGCCAAGGCGGCACTGAAGCTTTCTTT
NA	TRBV7-2	TRBJ1-1	many	CASGISRSNTEAFF	TGTGCCAGCGGCATTAGCAGGAGTAACACTGAAGCTTTCTTT
NA	TRBV9	TRBJ2-2	many	CASSVLSADGELFF	TGTGCCAGCAGCGTATTAAGTGCTGACGGGGAGCTGTTTTTT
NA	TRBV29-1	TRBJ2-7	NA	CSVEGGNGEQYF	TGCAGCGTTGAAGGGGGAAACGGGGAGCAGTACTTC
NA	TRBV7-3	TRBJ2-1	many	CASSLLNSRSYNEQFF	TGTGCCAGCAGCCTTCTTAACTCCAGGTCCTACAATGAGCAGTTCTTC
TRBD2	TRBV7-9	TRBJ2-1	few	CASSLGGRAKDEQFF	TGTGCCAGCAGCTTAGGCGGGAGGGCCAAAGATGAGCAGTTCTTC
TRBD2	TRBV14	TRBJ2-3	NA	CASSPHAGLAGTDTQYF	TGTGCCAGCAGCCCCCACGCCGGACTAGCGGGGACAGATACGCAGTATTTT
TRBD2	TRBV3-1	TRBJ2-7	few	CTSSLAGGGGGPTYEQYF	TGTACCAGCAGTTTAGCGGGCGGAGGCGGGGGGCCTACCTACGAGCAGTACTTC
NA	TRBV20-1	TRBJ2-1	few	CSARDRTYSSYNEQFF	TGCAGTGCTAGAGACAGAACCTACAGCTCCTACAATGAGCAGTTCTTC
TRBD1	TRBV2	TRBJ1-1	NA	CASLRDRGPNTEAFF	TGTGCCAGCCTCCGGGACAGGGGGCCCAACACTGAAGCTTTCTTT
NA	TRBV14	TRBJ1-1	few	CASSQELNTEAFF	TGTGCCAGCAGCCAGGAACTGAACACTGAAGCTTTCTTT
TRBD1	TRBV7-2	TRBJ2-1	NA	CASSQGDWGYNEQFF	TGTGCCAGCAGCCAGGGGGATTGGGGCTACAATGAGCAGTTCTTC
NA	TRBV7-2	TRBJ1-5	NA	CASSLRQDSNQPQHF	TGTGCCAGCAGCCTCAGACAGGATAGCAATCAGCCCCAGCATTTT
NA	TRBV2	TRBJ1-1	few	CASIAGRNTEAFF	TGTGCCAGCATTGCGGGGAGGAACACTGAAGCTTTCTTT
TRBD1	TRBV29-1	TRBJ2-4	NA	CSVIRTGAKNIQYF	TGCAGCGTTATTCGGACAGGAGCCAAAAACATTCAGTACTTC
TRBD2	TRBV20-1	TRBJ2-7	many	CSARGASGSYEQYF	TGCAGTGCCAGGGGGGCTAGCGGGAGTTACGAGCAGTACTTC
TRBD2	TRBV9	TRBJ2-3	NA	CASSVELAGDSDTQYF	TGTGCCAGCAGCGTAGAACTAGCGGGAGATTCAGATACGCAGTATTTT
NA	TRBV29-1	TRBJ1-2	few	CSGRGGLDGYTF	TGCAGCGGGCGGGGGGGTTTGGATGGCTACACCTTC
NA	TRBV3-1	TRBJ2-4	NA	CASSQLKTVYLAKNIQYF	TGTGCCAGCAGCCAGCTTAAAACAGTTTACCTAGCCAAAAACATTCAGTACTTC
NA	TRBV29-1	TRBJ1-3	many	CSVIGGIGGNTIYF	TGCAGCGTTATAGGGGGAATTGGTGGAAACACCATATATTTT
NA	TRBV6-5	TRBJ2-3	many	CASSYFEGTGPDTQYF	TGTGCCAGCAGTTACTTTGAGGGTACCGGGCCAGATACGCAGTATTTT
NA	TRBV9	TRBJ1-2	many	CASSVDPPQINF	TGTGCCAGCAGCGTAGATCCCCCTCAAATAAACTTC
NA	TRBV4-1	TRBJ2-7	many	CASSQGLVGRQYF	TGCGCCAGCAGCCAAGGTTTAGTAGGGCGGCAGTACTTC
NA	TRBV12-3/TRBV12-4	TRBJ1-6	few	CASRRTSSYNSPLHF	TGTGCCAGCAGGCGGACAAGCTCCTATAATTCACCCCTCCACTTT
NA	TRBV5-6	TRBJ2-1	many	CASSLDAPSYNEQFF	TGTGCCAGCAGCTTGGATGCGCCGTCCTACAATGAGCAGTTCTTC
TRBD2	TRBV5-1	TRBJ2-3	many	CASGEREGDTQYF	TGCGCCAGCGGGGAGCGGGAAGGAGATACGCAGTATTTT
NA	TRBV5-1	TRBJ2-7	many	CASSSNTYEQYF	TGCGCCAGCAGCTCAAATACCTACGAGCAGTACTTC
NA	TRBV7-9	TRBJ2-5	NA	CASSFGQGRETQYF	TGTGCCAGCAGCTTCGGGCAGGGGAGAGAGACCCAGTACTTC
TRBD2	TRBV9	TRBJ2-7	many	CASSAGGGRYEQYF	TGTGCCAGCAGCGCCGGGGGGGGCCGGTACGAGCAGTACTTC
TRBD2	TRBV20-1	TRBJ2-7	few	CSARGLSGGYEQYF	TGCAGTGCTAGGGGACTAAGCGGGGGATACGAGCAGTACTTC
NA	TRBV6-1	TRBJ1-1	few	CASSEWIIGQLLNTEAFF	TGTGCCAGCAGTGAATGGATAATAGGGCAGCTTTTGAACACTGAAGCTTTCTTT